This TCR beta chain originates from a study of shared clonotypes between healthy human individuals. Trimming cost V 0 bases and J 1 base, with 8 bases left between them. Per germline, CDR1 SGHRS and CDR2 YFSETQ. The CDR3 runs to 15 residues. Comment on this clone: Distinct nucleotide sequences in the sample also encode this CDR3.

The table came from immunoSEQ multiplex PCR; TCRdb's copy has only in-frame clones and leaves some out. The sample holds 2 million to 2.5 million clones, 80% to 95% seen once. The chain joins TRBV5-1 to TRBJ2-1; TRBD1 or TRBD2 may be the D gene (5 bases each). The sample comprised naive CD4+ T cells from PBMCs. Subset defined: CD45RA+ positively selected. This TCR was recovered from a young man in good health. Some clones in this sample may be carry-over from other donors' samples. The CDR3 region is CASSLGGVSYNEQFF. CDR3 DNA: TGCGCCAGCAGCTTGGGAGGGGTTTCCTACAATGAGCAGTTCTTC.